This T cell receptor (beta chain) was sequenced in a study of glioma-infiltrating T cells after dendritic cell vaccination. The V segment lost 3 bases and the J segment 4 bases; nucleotides outside the gene matches: 8. The germline V gene has CDR1 SGDLS and CDR2 YYNGEE. The length of the CDR3 is 16 residues. The assay was immunoSEQ multiplex PCR, and TCRdb's table has in-frame clones only and misses some. Among around 21,000 clones, 60% to 85% were seen once, and the ten largest hold around 34%. Sample: blood, taken before dendritic cell vaccination. The receptor was derived from a human donor with glioblastoma. V usage is TRBV9 and J usage is TRBJ2-5; 11 bases align to TRBD2. In DNA form, the CDR3 reads TGTGCCAGCAGCGCCAAGACTAGCGGGAAGAGAGAGACCCAGTACTTC. Protein sequence: CASSAKTSGKRETQYF.